This T cell receptor (beta chain) was sequenced for a study of T cells after yellow fever vaccination. For the study at large: Fractions low in cell number were prepared with SMART-Seq v4 Ultra Low Input. Study results and limitations: In FACS-sorted repertoires, abundant clonotypes from the bulk population could appear as contaminants. When the response was secondary, it was weaker but reached its peak faster, day 5 versus 15. Overlap between CD4 and CD8 compartments was detected for a small share of clonotypes.

The CDR3 covers 17 residues. Looked up from germline, CDR1 is SGHVS and CDR2 is FNYEAQ. V was shortened by 1 base and J by 4 bases, with 19 bases between the two germline ends. Comments on this clonotype: Its antigen is unidentified.

Using its own MiXCR run on the 5' RACE reads, TCRdb lists one record per CDR3 protein. The table includes some 160,000 distinct CDR3 sequences, approximately 6.8% detected once. This material consisted of CD4+ T cells sorted from PBMCs, taken around 5 days after the first yellow fever vaccination. This TCR derives from a man aged 18 to 30 who received the YFV17D yellow fever vaccine. The rearrangement joins TRBV7-6 to TRBJ1-2, with D possibly TRBD1 on 6 matching bases. The CDR3 DNA reads TGTGCCAGCAGCTTAGGCTCAGGGGTTATTTCTGGCTATGGCTACACCTTC. This encodes CASSLGSGVISGYGYTF. Filled out from reference TRBV7-6 and TRBJ1-2, the complete variable domain reads GAGVSQSPRYKVTKRGQDVALRCDPISGHVSLYWYRQALGQGPEFLTYFNYEAQQDKSGLPNDRFSAERPEGSISTLTIQRTEQRDSAMYRCASSLGSGVISGYGYTFGSGTRLTVV.